This is a list of T cell receptor beta chains from one sample in a study of post-analysis software for immune sequencing data. Each CDR3 protein gets one entry after TCRdb re-called the PCR reads with MiXCR. The sample lists 600,000 to 750,000 distinct CDR3 sequences, 55% to 60% seen once, with 11% in the top ten. The material sequenced was blood. The receptors shown here come from a girl aged 2-10 years with multiple sclerosis. CDR3s include the opening cysteine and the closing phenylalanine or tryptophan. D genes are given only for firm matches. Size tells how often a clone was seen (once, few, many) or the class of an expanded clone, and some rows leave it out.

J | D | V | size | CDR3 | DNA
TRBJ1-2 | NA | TRBV7-9 | NA | CASSLRQPYGYTF | TGTGCCAGCAGCTTACGTCAACCCTATGGCTACACCTTC
TRBJ2-7 | NA | TRBV12-3/TRBV12-4 | few | CASSSWAGSYEQYF | TGTGCCAGCAGCTCTTGGGCCGGCTCCTACGAGCAGTACTTC
TRBJ2-1 | TRBD2 | TRBV9 | NA | CASSPREAGDRNEQFF | TGTGCCAGCAGCCCCCGGGAAGCGGGGGATCGCAATGAGCAGTTCTTC
TRBJ1-1 | TRBD1 | TRBV4-3 | NA | CASSQGQGYEAFF | TGCGCCAGCAGCCAGGGACAGGGGTATGAAGCTTTCTTT
TRBJ1-2 | NA | TRBV4-2 | NA | CASRRVQGDYGYTF | TGTGCCAGCCGCCGGGTACAGGGAGACTATGGCTACACCTTC
TRBJ2-7 | NA | TRBV20-1 | NA | CSARSGTTYEQYF | TGCAGTGCTAGATCCGGGACAACCTACGAGCAGTACTTC
TRBJ2-5 | NA | TRBV29-1 | NA | CSVVWRETQYF | TGCAGCGTTGTGTGGCGAGAGACCCAGTACTTC
TRBJ2-3 | NA | TRBV7-2 | NA | CASSLAGWGGYDTQYF | TGTGCCAGCAGCTTAGCGGGGTGGGGGGGCTATGATACGCAGTATTTT
TRBJ2-4 | NA | TRBV6-5 | NA | CASSYREEQYF | TGTGCCAGCAGTTACAGGGAGGAGCAGTACTTC
TRBJ2-7 | NA | TRBV12-3/TRBV12-4 | few | CASSFWGGAYEQYF | TGTGCCAGCAGTTTTTGGGGGGGCGCGTACGAGCAGTACTTC
TRBJ1-2 | NA | TRBV5-1 | NA | CASSLGGPGYGYTF | TGCGCCAGCAGCTTGGGGGGACCGGGCTATGGCTACACCTTC
TRBJ2-7 | TRBD1 | TRBV5-1 | many | CASSRDRDYEQYF | TGCGCCAGCAGCCGGGACAGAGACTACGAGCAGTACTTC
TRBJ2-7 | TRBD1 | TRBV11-2 | NA | CASSHPGQAYEQYF | TGTGCCAGCAGCCACCCGGGACAGGCCTACGAGCAGTACTTC
TRBJ2-3 | NA | TRBV3-1 | NA | CASSRAAADTQYF | TGTGCCAGCAGCCGTGCGGCGGCAGATACGCAGTATTTT
TRBJ2-7 | TRBD2 | TRBV29-1 | few | CSVTDGGSGEQYF | TGCAGCGTAACCGACGGCGGGAGTGGCGAGCAGTACTTC
TRBJ2-5 | TRBD2 | TRBV7-8 | NA | CASSLGTSGNGETQYF | TGTGCCAGCAGCTTAGGGACTAGCGGGAACGGTGAGACCCAGTACTTC
TRBJ2-5 | NA | TRBV7-3 | NA | CASSRLIAGINEQYF | TGTGCCAGCAGCCGACTTATCGCAGGGATCAATGAGCAGTACTTC
TRBJ2-1 | NA | TRBV3-1 | NA | CASSRPGVDREQFF | TGTGCCAGCAGCCGCCCTGGAGTGGACCGTGAGCAGTTCTTC
TRBJ2-7 | NA | TRBV3-1 | few | CASRDGSYEQYF | TGTGCCAGCCGGGACGGTTCCTACGAGCAGTACTTC
TRBJ2-5 | TRBD2 | TRBV20-1 | NA | CSARDIAGGRETQYF | TGCAGTGCTAGAGATATAGCGGGGGGGAGGGAGACCCAGTACTTC
TRBJ2-1 | NA | TRBV12-3/TRBV12-4 | once | CASSLSRVQNEQFF | TGTGCCAGCAGTTTGTCTAGGGTTCAGAATGAGCAGTTCTTC
TRBJ2-3 | TRBD1 | TRBV7-2 | NA | CASRQDRATDTQYF | TGTGCCAGCAGACAGGACAGGGCCACAGATACGCAGTATTTT
TRBJ2-7 | NA | TRBV12-3/TRBV12-4 | few | CASSSGRLDEQYF | TGTGCCAGCAGTTCCGGACGACTGGACGAGCAGTACTTC
TRBJ2-3 | NA | TRBV4-2 | NA | CASSQEAGHRLTDTQYF | TGTGCCAGCAGCCAAGAAGCCGGGCATCGACTCACAGATACGCAGTATTTT
TRBJ2-7 | TRBD1 | TRBV6-2/TRBV6-3 | NA | CASGIDRGAYEQYF | TGTGCCAGCGGGATTGACAGGGGCGCCTACGAGCAGTACTTC
TRBJ2-7 | NA | TRBV12-3/TRBV12-4 | few | CASSARYEQYF | TGTGCCAGCAGTGCTCGGTACGAGCAGTACTTC
TRBJ2-3 | NA | TRBV20-1 | NA | CSARFAASTDTQYF | TGCAGTGCTAGATTCGCGGCTAGCACAGATACGCAGTATTTT
TRBJ1-5 | NA | TRBV9 | NA | CASSVGRDSNQPQHF | TGTGCCAGCAGCGTAGGCAGGGATAGCAATCAGCCCCAGCATTTT
TRBJ2-6 | NA | TRBV20-1 | NA | CSARDPGALGANVLTF | TGCAGTGCTAGAGATCCGGGGGCGCTTGGGGCCAACGTCCTGACTTTC
TRBJ2-7 | TRBD2 | TRBV20-1 | once | CSARRLAGGTYEQYF | TGCAGTGCTAGAAGACTAGCGGGAGGGACCTACGAGCAGTACTTC
TRBJ2-3 | NA | TRBV10-3 | NA | CAISETRGRLGDTQYF | TGTGCCATCAGTGAAACGCGGGGCAGACTGGGTGATACGCAGTATTTT
TRBJ1-2 | NA | TRBV7-2 | few | CASSQGSGNYGYTF | TGTGCCAGCAGCCAGGGATCGGGGAACTATGGCTACACCTTC
TRBJ1-2 | TRBD1 | TRBV7-9 | NA | CASSSTRTGGTYGYTF | TGTGCCAGCAGCTCCACGAGGACAGGGGGTACCTATGGCTACACCTTC
TRBJ2-6 | NA | TRBV12-3/TRBV12-4 | NA | CASSLAGQPDVLTF | TGTGCCAGCAGTTTAGCCGGACAGCCCGACGTCCTGACTTTC
TRBJ2-7 | NA | TRBV20-1 | NA | CSARDRREQYF | TGCAGTGCTAGAGATCGTCGCGAGCAGTACTTC
TRBJ1-4 | NA | TRBV20-1 | NA | CSARGSHEKLFF | TGCAGTGCCCGAGGGAGTCATGAAAAACTGTTTTTT
TRBJ1-2 | TRBD1 | TRBV27 | NA | CASRPTGGQVYGYTF | TGTGCCAGCAGACCGACAGGGGGCCAGGTCTATGGCTACACCTTC
TRBJ2-5 | TRBD1 | TRBV20-1 | NA | CSARGDRGIQETQYF | TGCAGTGCTAGAGGTGACAGGGGGATCCAAGAGACCCAGTACTTC
TRBJ2-7 | NA | TRBV27 | NA | CASSDIQVYEQYF | TGTGCCAGCAGTGACATACAGGTATACGAGCAGTACTTC
TRBJ2-7 | NA | TRBV5-1 | NA | CASSWGGNTYEQYF | TGCGCCAGCAGCTGGGGCGGGAACACCTACGAGCAGTACTTC
TRBJ1-5 | NA | TRBV6-6 | NA | CAGSYGARSGQPQHF | TGTGCCGGCAGTTACGGGGCCAGGAGCGGTCAGCCCCAGCATTTT
TRBJ2-5 | TRBD1 | TRBV3-1 | NA | CASSQATGTGSETQYF | TGTGCCAGCAGCCAAGCCACCGGGACAGGGTCTGAGACCCAGTACTTC
TRBJ1-1 | NA | TRBV7-2 | NA | CASSSQGSLRAFF | TGTGCCAGCAGTTCGCAGGGGTCCTTGAGGGCTTTCTTT
TRBJ2-3 | NA | TRBV12-3/TRBV12-4 | NA | CASSPGPHTDTQYF | TGTGCCAGCAGCCCGGGTCCTCACACAGATACGCAGTATTTT
TRBJ2-7 | TRBD2 | TRBV4-2 | NA | CACSQDPPGLAGDYEQYF | TGTGCCTGCAGCCAAGATCCCCCAGGACTAGCGGGAGATTACGAGCAGTACTTC
TRBJ2-3 | NA | TRBV20-1 | NA | CSARVVKDTQYF | TGCAGTGCTAGAGTGGTTAAAGATACGCAGTATTTT
TRBJ2-1 | NA | TRBV5-4 | NA | CASRSGDEQFF | TGTGCCAGCCGTAGCGGCGATGAGCAGTTCTTC
TRBJ2-1 | TRBD2 | TRBV5-1 | NA | CASSRAGATYNEQFF | TGCGCCAGCAGTCGAGCGGGAGCAACCTACAATGAGCAGTTCTTC
TRBJ2-7 | TRBD1 | TRBV7-8 | NA | CASSPGTGAFYEQYF | TGTGCCAGCAGCCCCGGGACAGGGGCCTTCTACGAGCAGTACTTC
TRBJ2-7 | TRBD2 | TRBV5-1 | few | CASSTGLAGPYEQYF | TGCGCCAGCAGCACGGGACTAGCGGGACCCTACGAGCAGTACTTC
TRBJ2-1 | TRBD1 | TRBV6-2/TRBV6-3 | NA | CASSSRQGFNEQFF | TGTGCCAGCAGTTCAAGACAGGGGTTCAATGAGCAGTTCTTC
TRBJ2-1 | NA | TRBV24-1 | NA | CATSDARGGLYNEQFF | TGTGCCACCAGTGACGCGCGTGGGGGTCTATACAATGAGCAGTTCTTC
TRBJ2-3 | NA | TRBV12-3/TRBV12-4 | few | CASSFGPTDTQYF | TGTGCCAGCAGTTTCGGTCCCACAGATACGCAGTATTTT
TRBJ2-5 | NA | TRBV5-1 | NA | CASSLLPDQETQYF | TGCGCCAGCAGCTTACTACCAGACCAAGAGACCCAGTACTTC
TRBJ1-2 | NA | TRBV10-2 | NA | CASRGGERFYGYTF | TGCGCCAGCAGGGGAGGGGAGCGCTTCTATGGCTACACCTTC